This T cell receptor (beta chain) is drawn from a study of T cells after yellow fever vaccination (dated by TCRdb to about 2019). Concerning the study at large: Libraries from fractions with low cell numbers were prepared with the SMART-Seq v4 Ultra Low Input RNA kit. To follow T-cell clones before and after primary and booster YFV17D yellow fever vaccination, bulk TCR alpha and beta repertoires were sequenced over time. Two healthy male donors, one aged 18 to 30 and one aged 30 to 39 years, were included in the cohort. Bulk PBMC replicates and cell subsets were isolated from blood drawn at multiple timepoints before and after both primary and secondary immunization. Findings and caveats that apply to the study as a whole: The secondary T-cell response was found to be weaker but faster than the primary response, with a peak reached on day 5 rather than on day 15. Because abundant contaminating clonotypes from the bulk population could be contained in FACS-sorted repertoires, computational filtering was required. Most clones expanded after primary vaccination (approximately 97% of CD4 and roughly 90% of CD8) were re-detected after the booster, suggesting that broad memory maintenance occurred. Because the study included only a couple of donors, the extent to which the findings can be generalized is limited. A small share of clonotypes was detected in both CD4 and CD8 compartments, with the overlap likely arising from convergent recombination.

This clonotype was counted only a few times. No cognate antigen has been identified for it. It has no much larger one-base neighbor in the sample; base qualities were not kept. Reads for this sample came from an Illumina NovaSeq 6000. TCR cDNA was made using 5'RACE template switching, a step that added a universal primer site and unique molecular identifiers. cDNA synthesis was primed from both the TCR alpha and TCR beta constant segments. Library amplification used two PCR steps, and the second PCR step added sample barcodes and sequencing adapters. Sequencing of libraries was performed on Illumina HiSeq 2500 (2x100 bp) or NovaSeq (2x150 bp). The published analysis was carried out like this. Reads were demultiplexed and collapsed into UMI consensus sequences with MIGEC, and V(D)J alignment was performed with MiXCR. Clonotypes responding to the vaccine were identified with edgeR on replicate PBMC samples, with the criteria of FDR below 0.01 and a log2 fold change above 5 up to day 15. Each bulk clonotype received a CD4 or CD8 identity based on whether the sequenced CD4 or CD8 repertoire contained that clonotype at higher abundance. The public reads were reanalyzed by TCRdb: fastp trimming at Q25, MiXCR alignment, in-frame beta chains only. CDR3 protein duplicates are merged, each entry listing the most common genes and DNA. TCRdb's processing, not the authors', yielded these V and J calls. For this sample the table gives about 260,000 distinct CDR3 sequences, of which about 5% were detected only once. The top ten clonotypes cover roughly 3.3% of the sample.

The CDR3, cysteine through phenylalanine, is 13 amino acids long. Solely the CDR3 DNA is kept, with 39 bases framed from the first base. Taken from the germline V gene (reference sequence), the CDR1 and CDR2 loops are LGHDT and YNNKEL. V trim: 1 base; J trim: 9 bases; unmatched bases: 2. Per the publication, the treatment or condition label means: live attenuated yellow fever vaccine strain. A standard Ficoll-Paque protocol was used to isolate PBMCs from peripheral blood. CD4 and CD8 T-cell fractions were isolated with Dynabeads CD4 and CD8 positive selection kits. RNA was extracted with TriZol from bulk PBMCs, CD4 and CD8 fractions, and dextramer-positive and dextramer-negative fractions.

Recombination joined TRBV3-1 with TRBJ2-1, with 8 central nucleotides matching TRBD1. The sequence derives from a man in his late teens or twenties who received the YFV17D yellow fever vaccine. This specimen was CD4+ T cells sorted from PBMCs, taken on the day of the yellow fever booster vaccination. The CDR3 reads CASSQARGLEQFF. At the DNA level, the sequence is TGTGCCAGCAGCCAAGCCAGGGGGCTTGAGCAGTTCTTC.